The 13 T cell receptor beta chains below come from one sample, sequenced in a study of blood T cell repertoires in COVID-19. This table comes from immunoSEQ multiplex PCR, and its TCRdb copy is limited to in-frame clones, with some not included. The sample carries almost 95,000 clones, around 85% recorded once. Specimen: peripheral blood. The receptors shown here come from a woman in her sixties or seventies with COVID-19, enrolled during active disease.

This chain joins TRBV10-3 and TRBJ2-1; 8 nucleotides match TRBD2. Trimming took 10 bases from V and 9 from J; bases not matched to a gene: 8. CDR1 and CDR2 from the germline V gene are ENHRY and SYGVKD. The CDR3 spans 12 residues. The CDR3 sequence: CATRTSNTEQFF. CDR3 DNA sequence: TGTGCCACCCGGACTAGCAATACTGAGCAGTTCTTC.

This clone was seen a single time. The chain couples TRBV3-1 (or the pseudogene TRBV3-2) to TRBJ1-6; TRBD1 agrees at 9 bases. V shed 6 bases, J shed 9 bases, and the junction held 6 bases outside the gene matches. The germline gives CDR1 LGHDT, CDR2 YNNKEL (reference sequence). The CDR3 length is 14 residues. The CDR3 DNA reads TGTGCCAGCAGATTGGGACAGGGTGGTTCACCCCTCCACTTT. Translating it yields CASRLGQGGSPLHF.

CDR3 amino acids: CASSFGQNTEAFF. CDR3 nucleotides: TGTGCCAGCAGTTTCGGTCAGAACACTGAAGCTTTCTTT. The V gene is TRBV12-3 or TRBV12-4, the J gene TRBJ1-1; D not resolved. V lost 3 bases and J 1 base, leaving 6 bases between the germline ends. CDR3 length: 13 amino acids.

This clone was seen only once. This chain joins TRBV6-5 and TRBJ1-1; 8 bases agree with TRBD1. Trimming removed 6 bases from V and 6 bases from J; junction bases left unmatched: 9. The CDR3 is 14 amino acids. Germline CDR1 reads MNHEY; CDR2 reads SVGAGI. CDR3 sequence: CASRGAGGWAEAFF. CDR3 bases: TGTGCCAGCAGGGGAGCAGGGGGCTGGGCTGAAGCTTTCTTT.

This sequence joins TRBV6-2 or TRBV6-3 and TRBJ2-7; D is perhaps TRBD2 (6 bases). The germline V gene has CDR1 MNHEY and CDR2 SVGEGT. V shed 2 bases and J shed 7 bases, with 12 bases lying between them. The CDR3 length is 13 residues. The CDR3 loop reads CASSYAGRGEQYF. The CDR3 DNA follows: TGTGCCAGCAGTTACGCTGGGCGGGGTGAGCAGTACTTC.

The chain has TRBV9 and TRBJ1-6; possible D gene TRBD1, 6 bases. Germline CDR1 and CDR2: SGDLS and YYNGEE. The length of the CDR3 is 16 residues. Trimming removed 6 bases at V and 6 bases at J, with 19 bases between. The CDR3 DNA reads TGTGCCAGCATCGAGATCATAGGGGGGGGTAATTCACCCCTCCACTTT. This codes for CASIEIIGGGNSPLHF.

The J gene is TRBJ2-4, the V gene TRBV5-1, with 8 bases identical to TRBD1. The ends lost 0 bases at V and 8 bases at J; junction bases unmatched: 4. The CDR3 covers 14 residues. Looked up from germline, CDR1 is SGHRS and CDR2 is YFSETQ. The CDR3 spells CASSLGDRGDIQYF. In DNA form, the CDR3 reads TGCGCCAGCAGCTTGGGCGACAGGGGTGACATTCAGTACTTC.

The genes are TRBV11-2 and TRBJ2-5, with D tentatively TRBD1 (5 bases). Germline values: CDR1 SGHAT, CDR2 FQNNGV. The CDR3 runs 13 residues. V lost 5 bases, J lost 1 base, and 8 bases lay in between. Here the CDR3 DNA reads TGTGCCAGCAGCAGACAGCTCCAAGAGACCCAGTACTTC. Translation gives CASSRQLQETQYF.

The table lists this clone with a few counts. V gene TRBV9 combines with J gene TRBJ1-1; D gene ambiguous. The CDR3 loop spans 13 amino acids. Trimming stripped 0 bases from V and 3 bases from J, with 6 bases between. Germline V gene sequence: CDR1 SGDLS, CDR2 YYNGEE. The CDR3 protein is CASSVGLDTEAFF. As DNA, the CDR3 is TGTGCCAGCAGCGTAGGGCTAGACACTGAAGCTTTCTTT.

V usage is TRBV18 and J usage is TRBJ2-7; unclear D gene. V was shortened by 3 bases and J by 5 bases, with 17 bases between the two germline ends. The CDR3 is made up of 15 amino acids. The germline V gene encodes CDR1 KGHSH and CDR2 LQKENI. This CDR3 reads CASSPVATSTNEQYF. CDR3 in DNA: TGTGCCAGCTCACCGGTCGCAACCTCCACTAACGAGCAGTACTTC.

The chain joins TRBV3-1 (or the pseudogene TRBV3-2) to TRBJ2-3; D is unresolved. Germline CDR1 LGHDT, CDR2 YNNKEL (reference sequence). Between the trimmed V and J ends, which lost 1 base and 0 bases, there was a span of 5 bases. This CDR3 comprises 14 residues. This CDR3 is CASSQVHSTDTQYF. CDR3 nucleotide sequence: TGTGCCAGCAGCCAAGTCCATAGCACAGATACGCAGTATTTT.

The chain uses TRBV6-5 and TRBJ1-4; 7 bases match TRBD1. J was trimmed by 7 bases and V by 6 bases; bases with no gene match: 5. Germline-derived CDR1 and CDR2 are MNHEY and SVGAGI. This CDR3 has 13 amino acids. CDR3 amino acids: CASSPGQLEKLFF. In nucleotides, the CDR3 is TGTGCCAGCAGCCCGGGACAGCTTGAAAAACTGTTTTTT.

V is TRBV6-5 and J is TRBJ2-7, with D perhaps TRBD1 (6 bases). Germline V gives CDR1 MNHEY, CDR2 SVGAGI. Deletions cut 6 bases from V and 12 bases from J, with 15 bases between. CDR3 length equals 11 residues. CDR3 loop: CASRTTGPMYF. The DNA for the CDR3 is TGTGCCAGCAGGACCACAGGGCCGATGTACTTC.